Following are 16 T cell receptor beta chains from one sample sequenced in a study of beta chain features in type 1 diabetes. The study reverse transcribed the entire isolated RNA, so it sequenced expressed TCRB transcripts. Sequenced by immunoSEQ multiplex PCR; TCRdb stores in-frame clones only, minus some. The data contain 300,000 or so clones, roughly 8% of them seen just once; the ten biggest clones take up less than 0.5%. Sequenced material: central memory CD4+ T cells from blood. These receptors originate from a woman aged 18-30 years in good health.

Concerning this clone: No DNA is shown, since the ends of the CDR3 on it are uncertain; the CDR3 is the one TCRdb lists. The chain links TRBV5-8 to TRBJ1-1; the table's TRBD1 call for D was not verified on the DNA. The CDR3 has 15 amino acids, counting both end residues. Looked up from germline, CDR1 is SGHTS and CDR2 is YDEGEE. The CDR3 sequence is CASSFGPGISTEAFF.

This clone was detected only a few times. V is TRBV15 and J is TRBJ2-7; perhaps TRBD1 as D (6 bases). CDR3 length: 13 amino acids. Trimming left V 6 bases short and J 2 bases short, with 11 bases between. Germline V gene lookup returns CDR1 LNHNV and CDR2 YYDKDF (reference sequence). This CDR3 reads CATSSGDTYEQYF. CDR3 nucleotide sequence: TGTGCCACCAGTTCAGGGGACACCTACGAGCAGTACTTC.

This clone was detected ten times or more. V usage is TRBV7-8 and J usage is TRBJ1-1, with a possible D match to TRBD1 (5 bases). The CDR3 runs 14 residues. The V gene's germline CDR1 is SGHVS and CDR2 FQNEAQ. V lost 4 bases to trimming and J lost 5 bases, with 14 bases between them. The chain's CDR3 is CASSSQVAGTEAFF. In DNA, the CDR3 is TGTGCCAGCAGCTCACAGGTTGCGGGGACTGAAGCTTTCTTT.

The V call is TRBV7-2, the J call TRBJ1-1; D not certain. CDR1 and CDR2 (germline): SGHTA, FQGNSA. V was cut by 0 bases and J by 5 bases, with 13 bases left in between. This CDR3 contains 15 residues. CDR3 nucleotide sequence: TGTGCCAGCAGCTTAGCATGGGGAGGGAGGACTGAAGCTTTCTTT. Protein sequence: CASSLAWGGRTEAFF.

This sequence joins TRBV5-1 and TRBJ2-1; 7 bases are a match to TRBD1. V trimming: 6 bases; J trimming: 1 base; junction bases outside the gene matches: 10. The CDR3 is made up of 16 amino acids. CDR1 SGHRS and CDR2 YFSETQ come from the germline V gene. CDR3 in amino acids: CASNLLGGESYNEQFF. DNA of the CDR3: TGCGCCAGCAACCTCTTAGGGGGCGAATCCTACAATGAGCAGTTCTTC.

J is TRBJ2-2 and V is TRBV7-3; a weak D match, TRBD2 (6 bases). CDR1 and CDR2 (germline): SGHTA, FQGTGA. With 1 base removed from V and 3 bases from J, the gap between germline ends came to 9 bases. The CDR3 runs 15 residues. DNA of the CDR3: TGTGCCAGCAGCTTAAACGCGGGGTACACCGGGGAGCTGTTTTTT. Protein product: CASSLNAGYTGELFF. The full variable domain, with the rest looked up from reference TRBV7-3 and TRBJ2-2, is GAGVSQTPSNKVTEKGKYVELRCDPISGHTALYWYRQSLGQGPEFLIYFQGTGAADDSGLPNDRFFAVRPEGSVSTLKIQRTERGDSAVYLCASSLNAGYTGELFFGEGSRLTVL.

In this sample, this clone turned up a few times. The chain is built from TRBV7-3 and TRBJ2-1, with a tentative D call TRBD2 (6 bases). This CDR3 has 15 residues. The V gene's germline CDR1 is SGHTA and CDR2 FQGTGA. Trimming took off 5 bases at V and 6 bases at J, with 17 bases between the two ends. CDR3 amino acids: CASSLMGGKGNEQFF. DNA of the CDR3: TGTGCCAGCAGCCTCATGGGCGGGAAGGGCAATGAGCAGTTCTTC. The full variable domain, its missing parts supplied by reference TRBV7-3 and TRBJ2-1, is GAGVSQTPSNKVTEKGKYVELRCDPISGHTALYWYRQSLGQGPEFLIYFQGTGAADDSGLPNDRFFAVRPEGSVSTLKIQRTERGDSAVYLCASSLMGGKGNEQFFGPGTRLTVL.

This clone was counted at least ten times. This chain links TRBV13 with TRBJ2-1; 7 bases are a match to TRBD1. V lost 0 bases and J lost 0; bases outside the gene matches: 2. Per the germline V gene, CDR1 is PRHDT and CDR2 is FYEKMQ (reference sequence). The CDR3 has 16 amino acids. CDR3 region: CASSLGDRVSYNEQFF. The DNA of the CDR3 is TGTGCCAGCAGCTTAGGAGACAGGGTCTCCTACAATGAGCAGTTCTTC.

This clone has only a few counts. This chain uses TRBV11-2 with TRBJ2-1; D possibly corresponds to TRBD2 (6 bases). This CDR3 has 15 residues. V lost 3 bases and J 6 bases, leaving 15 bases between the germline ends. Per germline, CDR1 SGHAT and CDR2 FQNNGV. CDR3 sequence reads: CASSFRRETFNEQFF. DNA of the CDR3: TGTGCCAGCAGCTTTCGCCGGGAGACTTTCAATGAGCAGTTCTTC.

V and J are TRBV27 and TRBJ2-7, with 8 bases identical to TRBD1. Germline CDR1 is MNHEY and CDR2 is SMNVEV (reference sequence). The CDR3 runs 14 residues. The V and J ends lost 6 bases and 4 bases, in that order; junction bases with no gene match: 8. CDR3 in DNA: TGTGCCAGCAGCCGGACAGGGAGTAGATACGAGCAGTACTTC. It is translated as CASSRTGSRYEQYF.

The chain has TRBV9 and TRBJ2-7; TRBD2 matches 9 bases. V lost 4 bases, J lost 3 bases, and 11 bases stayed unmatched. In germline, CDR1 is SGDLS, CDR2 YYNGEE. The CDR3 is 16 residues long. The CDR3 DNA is TGTGCCAGCAGCCCCTGGGGCGGGAGGGCCGTCTACGAGCAGTACTTC. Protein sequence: CASSPWGGRAVYEQYF.

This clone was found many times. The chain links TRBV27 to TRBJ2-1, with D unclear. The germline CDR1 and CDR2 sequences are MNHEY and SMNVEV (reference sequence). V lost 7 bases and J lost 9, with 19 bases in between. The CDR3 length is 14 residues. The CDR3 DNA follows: TGTGCCAGCATTTCTCCTCTAAGGTCGGGTGAGCAGTTCTTC. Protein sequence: CASISPLRSGEQFF.

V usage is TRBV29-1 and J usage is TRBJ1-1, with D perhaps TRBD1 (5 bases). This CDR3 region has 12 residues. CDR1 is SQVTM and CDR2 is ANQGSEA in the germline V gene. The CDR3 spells CSGNRGDTEAFF. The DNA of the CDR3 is TGCTCGGGGAACCGGGGCGACACTGAAGCTTTCTTT.

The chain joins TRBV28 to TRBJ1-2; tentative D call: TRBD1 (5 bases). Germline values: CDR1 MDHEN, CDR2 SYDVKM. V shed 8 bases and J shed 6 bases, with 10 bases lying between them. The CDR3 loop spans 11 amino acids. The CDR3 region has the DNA TGTGCCAGCGAGGGGATCCATGGCTACACCTTC. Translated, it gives CASEGIHGYTF.

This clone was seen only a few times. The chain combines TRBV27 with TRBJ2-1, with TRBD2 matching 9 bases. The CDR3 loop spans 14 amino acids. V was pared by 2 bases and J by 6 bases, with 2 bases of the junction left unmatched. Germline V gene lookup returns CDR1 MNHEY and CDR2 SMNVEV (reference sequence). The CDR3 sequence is CASSLGTSPNEQFF. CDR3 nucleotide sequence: TGTGCCAGCAGTTTAGGGACTAGCCCCAATGAGCAGTTCTTC.

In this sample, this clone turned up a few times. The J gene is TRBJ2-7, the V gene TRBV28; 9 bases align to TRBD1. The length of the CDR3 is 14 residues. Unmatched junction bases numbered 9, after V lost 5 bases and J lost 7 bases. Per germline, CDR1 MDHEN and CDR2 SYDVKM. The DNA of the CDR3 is TGTGCCAGCAGTCCGGGGACAGGGTTGGAAGAGCAGTACTTC. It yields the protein CASSPGTGLEEQYF.